These 16 T cell receptor beta chains were sequenced from one sample in a study of shared clonotypes between healthy human individuals. CD45RO-negative CD8 cells positively selected for CCR7 made up the naive population, which excluded terminally differentiated effector memory CD45RA+ cells. TCRdb's table, derived via immunoSEQ multiplex PCR, lists solely in-frame clones and lacks some. Of 1.5 million to 2.5 million clones listed, roughly 95% are singletons. Sequenced: naive CD8+ T cells sorted from blood. These receptors were obtained from a man between 18 and 35 years old in good health.

J is TRBJ1-2 and V is TRBV5-6; perhaps TRBD1 as D (5 bases). Trimming shortened V by 7 bases and J by 8 bases, and 12 bases separated the two germline ends. Germline lookup yields CDR1 SGHDT and CDR2 YYEEEE. This CDR3 has 11 amino acids. The CDR3 reads CASLKGDGYTF. The DNA of the CDR3 is TGTGCCAGCCTTAAAGGGGACGGCTACACCTTC. The variable domain in full, with the rest retrieved from reference TRBV5-6 and TRBJ1-2, is DAGVTQSPTHLIKTRGQQVTLRCSPKSGHDTVSWYQQALGQGPQFIFQYYEEEERQRGNFPDRFSGHQFPNYSSELNVNALLLGDSALYLCASLKGDGYTFGSGTRLTVV.

V and J are TRBV9 and TRBJ2-7; 7 bases align to TRBD2. With 2 bases clipped from V and 3 bases from J, the junction kept 5 bases outside the gene matches. This CDR3 is 14 amino acids long. In germline, CDR1 is SGDLS, CDR2 YYNGEE. The CDR3 loop reads CASSVGLGLYEQYF. CDR3 bases: TGTGCCAGCAGCGTCGGACTAGGACTCTACGAGCAGTACTTC.

This chain links TRBV5-1 with TRBJ2-2; TRBD2 agrees at 8 bases. CDR1 SGHRS and CDR2 YFSETQ come from the germline V gene. J was trimmed by 0 bases and V by 4 bases; bases with no gene match: 5. The CDR3 loop spans 16 amino acids. This CDR3 reads CASSPSGGTNTGELFF. CDR3 DNA sequence: TGCGCCAGCAGCCCGTCGGGGGGGACGAACACCGGGGAGCTGTTTTTT.

The rearrangement joins TRBV7-9 to TRBJ2-7, with D perhaps TRBD2 (6 bases). The CDR3 runs 14 residues. Germline V gene lookup returns CDR1 SEHNR and CDR2 FQNEAQ (reference sequence). V dropped 4 bases and J dropped 0 bases, with 10 bases sitting between them. The CDR3 here is CASSSSETSYEQYF. The CDR3 coding sequence is TGTGCCAGCAGCTCTAGCGAAACCTCCTACGAGCAGTACTTC.

V usage is TRBV6-1 and J usage is TRBJ1-2; TRBD1 is a possible D gene (5 bases). The V gene's germline CDR1 is MNHNS and CDR2 SASEGT. The ends were cut back, 6 bases at V and 5 bases at J, with 16 bases in the middle. This CDR3 is built from 14 residues. The CDR3 region has the DNA TGTGCCAGCAGCAACCCGGGACTCCAGTATGGCTACACCTTC. Its translation is CASSNPGLQYGYTF.

V usage is TRBV4-1 and J usage is TRBJ2-7, with 8 bases aligning to TRBD2. Trimming cost V 0 bases and J 4 bases; bases outside gene matches: 14. CDR3 length equals 18 residues. Germline assignment: CDR1 MGHRA and CDR2 YSYEKL. CDR3 DNA sequence: TGCGCCAGCAGCCAAGATAGTAGCGGGGAAACTTTCGTGTACGAGCAGTACTTC. Protein product: CASSQDSSGETFVYEQYF.

The J gene is TRBJ2-1, the V gene TRBV4-1; 8 bases line up with TRBD1. V lost 2 bases to trimming and J lost 9 bases; unmatched junction nucleotides: 3. Germline V gives CDR1 MGHRA, CDR2 YSYEKL. The CDR3 covers 13 residues. CDR3 DNA sequence: TGCGCCAGCAGCCAAAGACAGGGGCTTGAGCAGTTCTTC. Protein: CASSQRQGLEQFF.

This chain connects TRBV7-9 to TRBJ1-1; unclear D gene. CDR3 length equals 14 residues. CDR1 is SEHNR and CDR2 is FQNEAQ in the germline V gene (reference sequence). Trimming took 6 bases from V and 5 from J, leaving 16 bases between them. The CDR3 bases are TGTGCCAGCAGTTTGCCAAAGGGTCGAACTGAAGCTTTCTTT. It yields the protein CASSLPKGRTEAFF.

The chain uses TRBV5-6 and TRBJ2-7; D tentatively reads TRBD1 or TRBD2 (5 bases each). V was cut by 1 base and J by 0 bases, with 8 bases left in between. Germline assignment: CDR1 SGHDT and CDR2 YYEEEE. This CDR3 region has 14 residues. DNA of the CDR3: TGTGCCAGCAGCTTGCGGGGACCCTCCTACGAGCAGTACTTC. Translating it yields CASSLRGPSYEQYF.

The J gene is TRBJ2-1, the V gene TRBV30; 7 bases line up with TRBD2. Germline loops: CDR1 GTSNPN, CDR2 SVGIG (reference sequence). The CDR3 consists of 13 residues. The ends lost 2 bases at V and 6 bases at J; junction bases unmatched: 4. The CDR3 reads CAWSRLAPNEQFF. The CDR3 DNA follows: TGTGCCTGGAGTAGACTAGCTCCCAATGAGCAGTTCTTC. Full variable domain (rest looked up from reference TRBV30 and TRBJ2-1): SQTIHQWPATLVQPVGSPLSLECTVEGTSNPNLYWYRQAAGRGLQLLFYSVGIGQISSEVPQNLSASRPQDRQFILSSKKLLLSDSGFYLCAWSRLAPNEQFFGPGTRLTVL.

The V and J genes are TRBV10-2 and TRBJ1-3; no clear D gene. V gave up 7 bases and J gave up 0 bases, with 13 bases separating them. Germline loops: CDR1 WSHSY, CDR2 SAAADI. This CDR3 spans 15 amino acids. In nucleotides, the CDR3 is TGCGCCAGCACAGGCACGACCATCTCTGGAAACACCATATATTTT. Translating gives CASTGTTISGNTIYF.

The CDR3 bases are TGTGCCAGCAGTTTATGGACAGGGTGGGATACGCAGTATTTT. It is translated as CASSLWTGWDTQYF. The V gene is TRBV27, the J gene TRBJ2-3, with 8 bases fitting TRBD1. Germline loops: CDR1 MNHEY, CDR2 SMNVEV (reference sequence). Losses at the gene ends were 1 base for V and 6 bases for J; bases not matched to a gene: 3. CDR3 size: 14 residues.

The chain uses TRBV6-1 and TRBJ2-7; perhaps TRBD1 as D (6 bases). Trimming took off 5 bases at V and 1 base at J, with 12 bases between the two ends. The CDR3 runs to 14 residues. Germline CDR1 MNHNS, CDR2 SASEGT. The CDR3 DNA sequence: TGTGCCAGCAGTAAGCGGACAGAGTCCTACGAGCAGTACTTC. Amino acid sequence: CASSKRTESYEQYF.

This rearrangement joins TRBV28 to TRBJ2-5; possibly TRBD2 for D (5 bases). Trimming removed 5 bases at V and 5 bases at J, with 15 bases between. CDR1 and CDR2 (germline): MDHEN, SYDVKM. The CDR3 extends over 14 amino acids. This CDR3 is CASSTGLAPETQYF. As DNA, the CDR3 is TGTGCCAGCAGTACTGGGCTAGCTCCTGAGACCCAGTACTTC.

This clone was detected once. The V and J genes are TRBV7-9 and TRBJ2-2; D is possibly TRBD1 (6 bases). V was pared by 6 bases and J by 7 bases, with 18 bases between. The CDR3 totals 15 residues. Germline CDR1 reads SEHNR; CDR2 reads FQNEAQ (reference sequence). The CDR3 coding sequence is TGTGCCAGCAGTTACAGGGTTTATGGTGACGGGGAGCTGTTTTTT. Its translation is CASSYRVYGDGELFF.

CDR3 loop: CASSPTLPTYNEQFF. The CDR3 region has the DNA TGTGCCAGCAGCCCTACATTGCCGACCTACAATGAGCAGTTCTTC. The chain couples TRBV6-5 to TRBJ2-1, with unresolved D. Germline CDR1 and CDR2: MNHEY and SVGAGI. The germline V and J ends were trimmed by 6 bases and 2 bases, with 14 bases remaining between them. The CDR3 sequence is 15 residues long.